The 18 T cell receptor beta chains below all came from one sample that was sequenced in a study of Ad26.COV2.S vaccination and SARS-CoV-2 variants. TCRdb's table, derived via immunoSEQ multiplex PCR, lists solely in-frame clones and lacks some. The sample shows under 400,000 clones, around 87% of them seen only once. The treatment is: over 15 received Ad26.COV2.S at low or high dose, single or two shots; five or six received placebo; per-sample allocation not given. After the first vaccine or placebo injection, samples were drawn on day 63. The starting material was peripheral blood, obtained in a trial of Ad26.COV2.S vaccine versus placebo. These TCRs come from a person aged 18-65 years who received the Ad26.COV2.S COVID-19 vaccine or a placebo.

This chain uses TRBV14 with TRBJ2-1; tentatively, D is TRBD2 (6 bases). Germline V gene sequence: CDR1 SGHDN, CDR2 FVKESK. V shed 4 bases and J shed 0 bases, with 10 bases lying between them. The CDR3 extends over 15 amino acids. For the CDR3, the DNA is TGTGCCAGCAGCCCTCGGGGGTACTCCTACAATGAGCAGTTCTTC. Translated: CASSPRGYSYNEQFF.

The chain links TRBV27 to TRBJ2-2; D remains unclear. The CDR3 contains 12 residues. Germline V gene sequence: CDR1 MNHEY, CDR2 SMNVEV (reference sequence). Trimming removed 8 bases from V and 0 bases from J, with 4 bases in between. The CDR3 region is CASRSNTGELFF. CDR3 nucleotides: TGTGCCAGCCGCTCGAACACCGGGGAGCTGTTTTTT.

The chain couples TRBV18 to TRBJ1-2, with a weak D call TRBD1 (5 bases). The V and J ends lost 0 bases and 6 bases respectively, with 14 bases between them. There are 15 residues in the CDR3. Per the germline V gene, CDR1 is KGHSH and CDR2 is LQKENI. CDR3 protein: CASSPPVRDSDGYTF. As DNA, the CDR3 is TGTGCCAGCTCACCACCGGTACGGGACTCGGATGGCTACACCTTC.

This chain connects TRBV27 to TRBJ2-1; the match to TRBD2 covers 12 bases. The CDR3 is 15 amino acids. The germline gives CDR1 MNHEY, CDR2 SMNVEV (reference sequence). With 6 bases clipped from V and 7 bases from J, the junction kept 7 bases outside the gene matches. The CDR3: CASRLAGGPGNEQFF. The DNA of the CDR3 is TGTGCCAGCAGGCTAGCGGGGGGGCCGGGAAATGAGCAGTTCTTC.

J is TRBJ2-7 and V is TRBV7-6; a weak D match, TRBD1 (7 bases). Deletions cut 5 bases from V and 5 bases from J, with 13 bases between. Looked up from germline, CDR1 is SGHVS and CDR2 is FNYEAQ. CDR3 length equals 13 residues. This chain's CDR3 is CASSNPGGNEQYF. As DNA, the CDR3 is TGTGCCAGCAGCAATCCAGGGGGGAACGAGCAGTACTTC.

The gene calls are TRBV25-1 and TRBJ2-7; perhaps TRBD1 as D (6 bases). The CDR3 has 15 residues. From germline, CDR1 is MGHDK and CDR2 SYGVNS. V lost 3 bases to trimming and J lost 3 bases, with 15 bases between them. The CDR3 nucleotides read TGTGCCAGCAGTGATCCAAGGACAGCCGGCTACGAGCAGTACTTC. Amino acid sequence: CASSDPRTAGYEQYF.

This clone was seen a single time. This chain joins TRBV5-4 and TRBJ2-2; TRBD2 matches at 13 bases. Germline assignment: CDR1 SGHNT and CDR2 YYREEE (reference sequence). J gave up 7 bases and V 4 bases, and 7 bases lay outside the gene matches. The CDR3 is 16 residues long. The CDR3 protein is CASSGWTSGGVGELFF. The CDR3 nucleotides are TGTGCCAGCAGCGGTTGGACTAGCGGGGGAGTCGGGGAGCTGTTTTTT.

The chain joins TRBV5-4 to TRBJ2-3; D gene uncertain. The V end lost 4 bases, the J end lost 1 base, and 4 bases lay between the germline ends. This CDR3 spans 12 amino acids. CDR1 is SGHNT, CDR2 YYREEE, per germline (reference sequence). The CDR3 reads CASSPGTDTQYF. The CDR3 region has the DNA TGTGCCAGCAGCCCAGGCACAGATACGCAGTATTTT.

This clone was found once. V and J are TRBV5-1 and TRBJ2-1, with 8 positions matching TRBD1. This CDR3 is 17 amino acids long. V lost 0 bases to trimming and J lost 4 bases; unmatched junction nucleotides: 9. Looked up from germline, CDR1 is SGHRS and CDR2 is YFSETQ. The CDR3 is CASSLAPGQAPYNEQFF. In DNA, the CDR3 is TGCGCCAGCAGCTTGGCCCCGGGACAGGCTCCTTACAATGAGCAGTTCTTC.

This chain connects TRBV11-2 to TRBJ2-7; D tentatively fits TRBD1 or TRBD2 (5 bases each). V was clipped by 5 bases and J by 5 bases, with 13 bases between them. Germline loops: CDR1 SGHAT, CDR2 FQNNGV. CDR3 length: 13 residues. Here the CDR3 DNA reads TGTGCCAGCAGCAGGGACGTTTTGCACGAGCAGTACTTC. Translated: CASSRDVLHEQYF.

The chain has TRBV4-1 and TRBJ1-2, with TRBD1 as a possible D gene (6 bases). The germline V gene has CDR1 MGHRA and CDR2 YSYEKL. V was clipped by 1 base and J by 2 bases, with 17 bases between them. CDR3 length equals 17 residues. Written as DNA, the CDR3 is TGCGCCAGCAGCCAAGCTAACGGACAGAGTTACAACTATGGCTACACCTTC. Amino acids: CASSQANGQSYNYGYTF.

The CDR3 nucleotides read TGCGCCAGCCCGCCAAGGGCGTATAGCAATCAGCCCCAGCATTTT. Its protein product is CASPPRAYSNQPQHF. The chain couples TRBV5-1 to TRBJ1-5; D unresolved. CDR3 length: 15 residues. Germline lookup yields CDR1 SGHRS and CDR2 YFSETQ. The V and J ends lost 7 bases and 0 bases respectively, with 14 bases between them.

This clone was counted once. The rearrangement links TRBV6-5 to TRBJ1-3, with a weak D call TRBD1 (6 bases). The CDR3 has 14 residues. V lost 6 bases to trimming and J lost 4 bases, with 13 bases between them. CDR1 is MNHEY and CDR2 is SVGAGI in the germline V gene. The CDR3 loop is CASSPTGFGNTIYF. The CDR3 DNA sequence: TGTGCCAGCAGCCCCACAGGGTTCGGAAACACCATATATTTT.

The genes are TRBV13 and TRBJ1-5, with a possible D match to TRBD1 (5 bases). In germline, CDR1 is PRHDT, CDR2 FYEKMQ (reference sequence). V was trimmed by 0 bases and J by 2 bases, leaving 8 bases between them. The CDR3 runs 15 residues. CDR3 sequence (DNA): TGTGCCAGCAGCTTAGGAAGGGGAGGCAATCAGCCCCAGCATTTT. Its protein is CASSLGRGGNQPQHF.

The chain couples TRBV7-9 to TRBJ2-5; 7 bases line up with TRBD2. The CDR3 sequence is 18 residues long. Germline values: CDR1 SEHNR, CDR2 FQNEAQ (reference sequence). V lost 1 base and J lost 5; bases outside the gene matches: 16. The DNA of the CDR3 is TGTGCCAGCAGCTTAGGACCAGAACCTGGACTAGGCGCGGAGACCCAGTACTTC. It specifies CASSLGPEPGLGAETQYF.

The V and J genes are TRBV4-1 and TRBJ1-1; TRBD1 is a possible D gene (5 bases). The V gene lost 4 bases and the J gene lost 6 bases, with 15 bases spanning the gap. Looked up from germline, CDR1 is MGHRA and CDR2 is YSYEKL. The CDR3 has 14 amino acids. In DNA form, the CDR3 reads TGCGCCAGCAGCCTCCTCGGGGGGGGGTCTGAAGCTTTCTTT. Encoded protein: CASSLLGGGSEAFF.

V usage is TRBV6-4 and J usage is TRBJ2-6; 10 bases fit TRBD2. Per germline, CDR1 MRHNA and CDR2 SNTAGT. The CDR3 length is 18 residues. After removal of 8 bases from V and 4 bases from J, the junction contained 14 bases not matched to a gene. The CDR3 bases are TGTGCCAGCCGGCCCAGCGGGGGGGCCCTCTCGGGGGCCAACGTCCTGACTTTC. It encodes CASRPSGGALSGANVLTF.

This clone has just a few counts. The gene calls are TRBV15 and TRBJ2-2, with 8 bases aligning to TRBD2. The length of the CDR3 is 15 residues. Germline CDR1 and CDR2: LNHNV and YYDKDF (reference sequence). J gave up 5 bases and V 5 bases, and 7 bases lay outside the gene matches. This CDR3 reads CATSPLAGGTGELFF. The CDR3 coding sequence is TGTGCCACCAGCCCTTTGGCGGGGGGAACCGGGGAGCTGTTTTTT. The full variable domain, rest sourced from reference TRBV15 and TRBJ2-2, is DAMVIQNPRYQVTQFGKPVTLSCSQTLNHNVMYWYQQKSSQAPKLLFHYYDKDFNNEADTPDNFQSRRPNTSFCFLDIRSPGLGDTAMYLCATSPLAGGTGELFFGEGSRLTVL.